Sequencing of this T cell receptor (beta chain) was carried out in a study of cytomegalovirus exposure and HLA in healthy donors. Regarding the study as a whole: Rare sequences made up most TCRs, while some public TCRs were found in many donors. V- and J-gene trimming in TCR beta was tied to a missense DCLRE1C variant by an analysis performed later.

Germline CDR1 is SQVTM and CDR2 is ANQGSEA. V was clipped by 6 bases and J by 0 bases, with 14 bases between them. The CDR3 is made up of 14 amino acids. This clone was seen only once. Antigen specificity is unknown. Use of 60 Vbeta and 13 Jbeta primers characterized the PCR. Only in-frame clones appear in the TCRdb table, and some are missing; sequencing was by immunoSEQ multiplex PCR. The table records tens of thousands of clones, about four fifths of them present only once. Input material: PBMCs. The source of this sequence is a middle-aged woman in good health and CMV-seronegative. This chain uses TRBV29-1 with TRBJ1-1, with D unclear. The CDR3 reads CSVLRGRMNTEAFF. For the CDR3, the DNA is TGCAGCGTCCTGCGGGGTAGAATGAACACTGAAGCTTTCTTT.